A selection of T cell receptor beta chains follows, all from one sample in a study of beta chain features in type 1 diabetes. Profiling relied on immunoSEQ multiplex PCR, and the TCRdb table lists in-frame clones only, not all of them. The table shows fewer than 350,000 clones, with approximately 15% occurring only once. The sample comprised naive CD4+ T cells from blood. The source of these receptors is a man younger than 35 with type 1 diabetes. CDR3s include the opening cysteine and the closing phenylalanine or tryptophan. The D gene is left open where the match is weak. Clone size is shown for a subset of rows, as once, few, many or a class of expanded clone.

cdr3_nt: TGTGCCAGCAGAGATAGGACAGGATTTCAAGAGACCCAGTACTTC; cdr3_aa: CASRDRTGFQETQYF; clone_size: -; v_call: TRBV5-4; j_call: TRBJ2-5; cdr3_length: 15; d_call: TRBD1
cdr3_nt: TGCAGCGTTGAAGACACCAACAGGGGGTTCTACGAGCAGTACTTC; cdr3_aa: CSVEDTNRGFYEQYF; clone_size: -; v_call: TRBV29-1; j_call: TRBJ2-7; cdr3_length: 15; d_call: TRBD1
cdr3_nt: TGCAGCGTCAAGGAAAGAGGGGGGAACACTGAAGCTTTCTTT; cdr3_aa: CSVKERGGNTEAFF; clone_size: few; v_call: TRBV29-1; j_call: TRBJ1-1; cdr3_length: 14; d_call: -
cdr3_nt: TGTGCCAGCTGGGCCGAAGCTTTCTTT; cdr3_aa: CASWAEAFF; clone_size: -; v_call: TRBV21-1; j_call: TRBJ1-1; cdr3_length: 9; d_call: -
cdr3_nt: TGTGCCAGCAGTTTTAGGACAGGGGGCAACAATGAGCAGTTCTTC; cdr3_aa: CASSFRTGGNNEQFF; clone_size: -; v_call: TRBV28; j_call: TRBJ2-1; cdr3_length: 15; d_call: TRBD1
cdr3_nt: TGTGCCAGCAGCGGACAGGGTTATAACGGGAATGAGCAGTTCTTC; cdr3_aa: CASSGQGYNGNEQFF; clone_size: few; v_call: TRBV9; j_call: TRBJ2-1; cdr3_length: 15; d_call: TRBD1
cdr3_nt: TGTGCCTGGAGTGAGGACAGAAGAAACACCATATATTTT; cdr3_aa: CAWSEDRRNTIYF; clone_size: few; v_call: TRBV30; j_call: TRBJ1-3; cdr3_length: 13; d_call: -
cdr3_nt: TGCGCCAGCAGCCCCTATAGCGGTAGCTCCTACGAGCAGTACTTC; cdr3_aa: CASSPYSGSSYEQYF; clone_size: few; v_call: TRBV5-1; j_call: TRBJ2-7; cdr3_length: 15; d_call: -
cdr3_nt: TGTGCCAGCAGTGCTAAGGTGATACAGACCTTGGCTGGCAAAAACATTCAGTACTTC; cdr3_aa: CASSAKVIQTLAGKNIQYF; clone_size: few; v_call: TRBV2; j_call: TRBJ2-4; cdr3_length: 19; d_call: -
cdr3_nt: TGTGCCAGCAGTATTACAGGGTCGAGACTGTTTTTT; cdr3_aa: CASSITGSRLFF; clone_size: -; v_call: TRBV2; j_call: TRBJ1-4; cdr3_length: 12; d_call: -
cdr3_nt: TGTGCCAGCTCACCAACAAGCGGGGCTACAGATACGCAGTATTTT; cdr3_aa: CASSPTSGATDTQYF; clone_size: -; v_call: TRBV18; j_call: TRBJ2-3; cdr3_length: 15; d_call: TRBD2
cdr3_nt: TGTGCCAGCAGCCGAGGCAGAAGCACAGATACGCAGTATTTT; cdr3_aa: CASSRGRSTDTQYF; clone_size: -; v_call: TRBV11-2; j_call: TRBJ2-3; cdr3_length: 14; d_call: -
cdr3_nt: TGCGCCAGCAGCCAAGATCGGGGGACCCAAGAGACCCAGTACTTC; cdr3_aa: CASSQDRGTQETQYF; clone_size: few; v_call: TRBV4-3; j_call: TRBJ2-5; cdr3_length: 15; d_call: -
cdr3_nt: TGTGCCAGCAGCTTAGAGGCGGGTAGCCAGCCCCAGCATTTT; cdr3_aa: CASSLEAGSQPQHF; clone_size: -; v_call: TRBV11-2; j_call: TRBJ1-5; cdr3_length: 14; d_call: -
cdr3_nt: TGTGCCAGCAGTTTACCCAGGGTCGGGGAGCTGTTTTTT; cdr3_aa: CASSLPRVGELFF; clone_size: few; v_call: TRBV28; j_call: TRBJ2-2; cdr3_length: 13; d_call: -
cdr3_nt: TGTGCCAGCAGCTTATCTTTGGTGTATAGGCAGTTCTTC; cdr3_aa: CASSLSLVYRQFF; clone_size: few; v_call: TRBV7-2; j_call: TRBJ2-1; cdr3_length: 13; d_call: -
cdr3_nt: TGTGCCAGCAGTAACCGACAGGGGGAAGAAGCTTTCTTT; cdr3_aa: CASSNRQGEEAFF; clone_size: -; v_call: TRBV28; j_call: TRBJ1-1; cdr3_length: 13; d_call: TRBD1
cdr3_nt: TGTGCCAGCAGCCAACAGGCTCAAGAGACCCAGTACTTC; cdr3_aa: CASSQQAQETQYF; clone_size: -; v_call: TRBV14; j_call: TRBJ2-5; cdr3_length: 13; d_call: -
cdr3_nt: TGTGCCACCAGCAGAGCCGCGATTCTCGAGCAGTACTTC; cdr3_aa: CATSRAAILEQYF; clone_size: few; v_call: TRBV15; j_call: TRBJ2-7; cdr3_length: 13; d_call: -
cdr3_nt: TGCGCCAGCACCCGACTAGGGACTAGGGAAGAGACCCAGTACTTC; cdr3_aa: CASTRLGTREETQYF; clone_size: few; v_call: TRBV5-1; j_call: TRBJ2-5; cdr3_length: 15; d_call: TRBD2
cdr3_nt: TGTGCCAGCAGCCAAGATGGACTAGTGAGCACCGGGGAGCTGTTTTTT; cdr3_aa: CASSQDGLVSTGELFF; clone_size: -; v_call: TRBV4-2; j_call: TRBJ2-2; cdr3_length: 16; d_call: TRBD2
cdr3_nt: TGTGCCAGCAGCCCTCAGGGACTAGCGGTTTACAATGAGCAGTTCTTC; cdr3_aa: CASSPQGLAVYNEQFF; clone_size: few; v_call: TRBV7-6; j_call: TRBJ2-1; cdr3_length: 16; d_call: TRBD2
cdr3_nt: TGTGCCAGCAGCTCTTTCGGGGGTAGCGGGAGGAGGGACGAGCAGTTCTTC; cdr3_aa: CASSSFGGSGRRDEQFF; clone_size: -; v_call: TRBV5-4; j_call: TRBJ2-1; cdr3_length: 17; d_call: TRBD2
cdr3_nt: TGTGCCAGCAGCCTCATCGCAGTGGGGGCTGAAAAACTGTTTTTT; cdr3_aa: CASSLIAVGAEKLFF; clone_size: -; v_call: TRBV7-2; j_call: TRBJ1-4; cdr3_length: 15; d_call: -
cdr3_nt: TGTGCCAGCTCACCACCGGGAGAAAAGACCCAGTACTTC; cdr3_aa: CASSPPGEKTQYF; clone_size: few; v_call: TRBV18; j_call: TRBJ2-5; cdr3_length: 13; d_call: -
cdr3_nt: TGTGCCAGCAGCTCAACCCGACAGGGTTTATACACTGAAGCTTTCTTT; cdr3_aa: CASSSTRQGLYTEAFF; clone_size: few; v_call: TRBV13; j_call: TRBJ1-1; cdr3_length: 16; d_call: TRBD1
cdr3_nt: TGTGCCAGCAGGGACAGACAGGGGGAACGAAACGAGCAGTACTTC; cdr3_aa: CASRDRQGERNEQYF; clone_size: -; v_call: TRBV2; j_call: TRBJ2-7; cdr3_length: 15; d_call: TRBD1
cdr3_nt: TGTGCCAGCAGCTTGCAGGGATCTGCAGATACGCAGTATTTT; cdr3_aa: CASSLQGSADTQYF; clone_size: -; v_call: TRBV5-6; j_call: TRBJ2-3; cdr3_length: 14; d_call: -
cdr3_nt: TGTGCCAGCAGTTACAGGGGACAGAATAGCAATCAGCCCCAGCATTTT; cdr3_aa: CASSYRGQNSNQPQHF; clone_size: few; v_call: TRBV6-6; j_call: TRBJ1-5; cdr3_length: 16; d_call: TRBD1
cdr3_nt: TGTGCCAGCAAACGGACAGAATACAATGAGCAGTTCTTC; cdr3_aa: CASKRTEYNEQFF; clone_size: -; v_call: TRBV2; j_call: TRBJ2-1; cdr3_length: 13; d_call: -
cdr3_nt: TGTGCCAGCAGGTATCAAGAGACCCAGTACTTC; cdr3_aa: CASRYQETQYF; clone_size: -; v_call: TRBV2; j_call: TRBJ2-5; cdr3_length: 11; d_call: -
cdr3_nt: TGTGCCAGCAGGATGACAGGGGACTATGGCTACACCTTC; cdr3_aa: CASRMTGDYGYTF; clone_size: -; v_call: TRBV2; j_call: TRBJ1-2; cdr3_length: 13; d_call: TRBD1
cdr3_nt: TGTGCCAGCAGCCAACGTCCCTTAAGAGACAATGAGCAGTTCTTC; cdr3_aa: CASSQRPLRDNEQFF; clone_size: few; v_call: TRBV5-4; j_call: TRBJ2-1; cdr3_length: 15; d_call: -
cdr3_nt: TGTGCCAGCAGCCGTAATGAAAAACTGTTTTTT; cdr3_aa: CASSRNEKLFF; clone_size: -; v_call: TRBV6-6; j_call: TRBJ1-4; cdr3_length: 11; d_call: -
cdr3_nt: TGTGCCAGCAGCCTTTATACAGGGCAGTACTTC; cdr3_aa: CASSLYTGQYF; clone_size: few; v_call: TRBV7-2; j_call: TRBJ2-7; cdr3_length: 11; d_call: -
cdr3_nt: TGCGCCAGCAGACAATGGACAGGGAGCTCCTATAATTCACCCCTCCACTTT; cdr3_aa: CASRQWTGSSYNSPLHF; clone_size: -; v_call: TRBV4-3; j_call: TRBJ1-6; cdr3_length: 17; d_call: TRBD1
cdr3_nt: TGTGCCAGCAGCGAGACTTGGGGGGGCCTTGGAGAAAAACTGTTTTTT; cdr3_aa: CASSETWGGLGEKLFF; clone_size: -; v_call: TRBV7-9; j_call: TRBJ1-4; cdr3_length: 16; d_call: -
cdr3_nt: TGTGCCAGCAGCTTGGAACAGCAAGAGACCCAGTACTTC; cdr3_aa: CASSLEQQETQYF; clone_size: -; v_call: TRBV5-6; j_call: TRBJ2-5; cdr3_length: 13; d_call: -
cdr3_nt: TGTGCCAGCAGCGGGCGGGGGACTAGCGGAACCTACGAGCAGTACTTC; cdr3_aa: CASSGRGTSGTYEQYF; clone_size: few; v_call: TRBV13; j_call: TRBJ2-7; cdr3_length: 16; d_call: TRBD2
cdr3_nt: TGTGCCAGCAGCTTATATCTGCGGGATAACTATGAGCAGTTCTTC; cdr3_aa: CASSLYLRDNYEQFF; clone_size: few; v_call: TRBV7-9; j_call: TRBJ2-1; cdr3_length: 15; d_call: -
cdr3_nt: TGTGCCAGCAGCCTCTCTATTGGAGTCAACACTGAAGCTTTCTTT; cdr3_aa: CASSLSIGVNTEAFF; clone_size: few; v_call: TRBV7-2; j_call: TRBJ1-1; cdr3_length: 15; d_call: -
cdr3_nt: TGTGCCAGCAGGACAGGGTTCGGGGAGCTGTTTTTT; cdr3_aa: CASRTGFGELFF; clone_size: -; v_call: TRBV6-1; j_call: TRBJ2-2; cdr3_length: 12; d_call: TRBD1
cdr3_nt: TGTGCCAGCAGCTTAGGTCAGATGGATACGCAGTATTTT; cdr3_aa: CASSLGQMDTQYF; clone_size: -; v_call: TRBV7-2; j_call: TRBJ2-3; cdr3_length: 13; d_call: -
cdr3_nt: TGTGCCAGCAGTTACAGAGCTAGCGGGGATTGGGATGAGCAGTTCTTC; cdr3_aa: CASSYRASGDWDEQFF; clone_size: few; v_call: TRBV6-6; j_call: TRBJ2-1; cdr3_length: 16; d_call: TRBD2
cdr3_nt: TGTGCCAGCAGCTTAGCCGGGAATAATGAGCAGTTCTTC; cdr3_aa: CASSLAGNNEQFF; clone_size: -; v_call: TRBV7-9; j_call: TRBJ2-1; cdr3_length: 13; d_call: -
cdr3_nt: TGTGCCAGCAGCCGTAGCGGGACTAGCGGGAGCCGGGGGACCCAGTACTTC; cdr3_aa: CASSRSGTSGSRGTQYF; clone_size: few; v_call: TRBV7-2; j_call: TRBJ2-5; cdr3_length: 17; d_call: TRBD2
cdr3_nt: TGTGCCAGCAGCGTAGCAGGGGTGAGTCGAGAGACCCAGTACTTC; cdr3_aa: CASSVAGVSRETQYF; clone_size: -; v_call: TRBV9; j_call: TRBJ2-5; cdr3_length: 15; d_call: -
cdr3_nt: TGTGCTAGTGGTTTGCCCCCAGACAGGGAACGGCACCCCCAGCATTTT; cdr3_aa: CASGLPPDRERHPQHF; clone_size: -; v_call: TRBV12-5; j_call: TRBJ1-5; cdr3_length: 16; d_call: TRBD1
cdr3_nt: TGTGCCAGCCTTACCGGGACTAGCACAGATACGCAGTATTTT; cdr3_aa: CASLTGTSTDTQYF; clone_size: few; v_call: TRBV2; j_call: TRBJ2-3; cdr3_length: 14; d_call: -
cdr3_nt: TGTGCCAGCAGCTCCGGATGGGACACCTACAATGAGCAGTTCTTC; cdr3_aa: CASSSGWDTYNEQFF; clone_size: few; v_call: TRBV28; j_call: TRBJ2-1; cdr3_length: 15; d_call: -
cdr3_nt: TGTGCCAGCAGTGCCAGACAGGGAGGCTACGAGCAGTACTTC; cdr3_aa: CASSARQGGYEQYF; clone_size: -; v_call: TRBV2; j_call: TRBJ2-7; cdr3_length: 14; d_call: -
cdr3_nt: TGTGCCAGCAGTTACTCGAGGGAGGGAAGCGGCTACACCTTC; cdr3_aa: CASSYSREGSGYTF; clone_size: -; v_call: TRBV6-5; j_call: TRBJ1-2; cdr3_length: 14; d_call: -
cdr3_nt: TGTGCCACCACCTCGGGACACGGTTTCCTCACAGATACGCAGTATTTT; cdr3_aa: CATTSGHGFLTDTQYF; clone_size: -; v_call: TRBV15; j_call: TRBJ2-3; cdr3_length: 16; d_call: -
cdr3_nt: TGTGCCAGCAGTTCCGCCGGGACAGGGGCCTACGAGCAGTACTTC; cdr3_aa: CASSSAGTGAYEQYF; clone_size: few; v_call: TRBV28; j_call: TRBJ2-7; cdr3_length: 15; d_call: TRBD1
cdr3_nt: TGTGCCTGGTCTGGCAGTGACAATCAGCCCCAGCATTTT; cdr3_aa: CAWSGSDNQPQHF; clone_size: -; v_call: TRBV30; j_call: TRBJ1-5; cdr3_length: 13; d_call: -